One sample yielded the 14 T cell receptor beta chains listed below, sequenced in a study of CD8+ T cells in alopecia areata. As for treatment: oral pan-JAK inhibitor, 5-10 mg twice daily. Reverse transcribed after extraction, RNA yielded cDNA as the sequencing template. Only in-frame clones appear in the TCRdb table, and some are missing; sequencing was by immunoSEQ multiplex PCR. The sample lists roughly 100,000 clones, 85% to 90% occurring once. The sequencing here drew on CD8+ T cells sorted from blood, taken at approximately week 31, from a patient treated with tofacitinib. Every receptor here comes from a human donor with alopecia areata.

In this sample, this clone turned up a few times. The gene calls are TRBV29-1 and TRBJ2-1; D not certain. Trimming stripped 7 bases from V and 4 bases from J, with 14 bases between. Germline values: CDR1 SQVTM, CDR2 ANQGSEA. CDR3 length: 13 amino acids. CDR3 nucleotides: TGCAGCGCCCCCTTAGTGCGGTACAATGAGCAGTTCTTC. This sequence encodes CSAPLVRYNEQFF.

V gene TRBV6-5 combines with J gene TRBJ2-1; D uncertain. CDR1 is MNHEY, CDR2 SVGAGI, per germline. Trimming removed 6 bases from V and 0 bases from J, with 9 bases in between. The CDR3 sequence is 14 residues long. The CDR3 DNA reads TGTGCCAGCAGCCTAAAGGGCTCCTACAATGAGCAGTTCTTC. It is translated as CASSLKGSYNEQFF.

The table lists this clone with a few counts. CDR3 loop: CASSLTSWAKNIQYF. DNA for the CDR3: TGTGCCAGTAGCCTGACTAGTTGGGCCAAAAACATTCAGTACTTC. The chain joins TRBV19 to TRBJ2-4; D perhaps matches TRBD2 (6 bases). Germline lookup yields CDR1 LNHDA and CDR2 SQIVND (reference sequence). The V gene lost 6 bases and the J gene lost 1 base, with 13 bases spanning the gap. The CDR3 is 15 amino acids.

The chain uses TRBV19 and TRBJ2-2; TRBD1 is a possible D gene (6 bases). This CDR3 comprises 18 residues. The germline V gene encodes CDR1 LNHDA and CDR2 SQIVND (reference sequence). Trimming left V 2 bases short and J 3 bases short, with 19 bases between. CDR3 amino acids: CASSIMHRERTDTGELFF. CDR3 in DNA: TGTGCCAGTAGTATAATGCACAGGGAACGGACGGACACCGGGGAGCTGTTTTTT. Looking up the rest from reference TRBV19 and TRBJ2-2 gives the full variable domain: DGGITQSPKYLFRKEGQNVTLSCEQNLNHDAMYWYRQDPGQGLRLIYYSQIVNDFQKGDIAEGYSVSREKKESFPLTVTSAQKNPTAFYLCASSIMHRERTDTGELFFGEGSRLTVL.

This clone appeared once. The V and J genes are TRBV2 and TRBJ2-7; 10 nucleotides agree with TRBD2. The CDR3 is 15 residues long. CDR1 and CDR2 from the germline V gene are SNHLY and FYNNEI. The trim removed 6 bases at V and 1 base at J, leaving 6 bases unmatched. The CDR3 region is CASRSGTSVSYEQYF. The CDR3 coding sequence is TGTGCCAGCAGGTCCGGGACTAGCGTATCCTACGAGCAGTACTTC.

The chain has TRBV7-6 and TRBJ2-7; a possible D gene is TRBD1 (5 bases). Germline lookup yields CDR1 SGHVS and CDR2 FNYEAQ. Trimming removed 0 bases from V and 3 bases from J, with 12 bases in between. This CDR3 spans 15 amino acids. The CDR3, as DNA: TGTGCCAGCAGCTTAGCGGCGGCAGGGAACTACGAGCAGTACTTC. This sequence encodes CASSLAAAGNYEQYF.

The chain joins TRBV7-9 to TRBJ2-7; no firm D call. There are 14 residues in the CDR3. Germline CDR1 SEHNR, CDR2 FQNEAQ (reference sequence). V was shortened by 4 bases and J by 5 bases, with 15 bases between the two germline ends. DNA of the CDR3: TGTGCCAGCAGCTCTGAGACCCGGACGGACGAGCAGTACTTC. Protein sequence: CASSSETRTDEQYF.

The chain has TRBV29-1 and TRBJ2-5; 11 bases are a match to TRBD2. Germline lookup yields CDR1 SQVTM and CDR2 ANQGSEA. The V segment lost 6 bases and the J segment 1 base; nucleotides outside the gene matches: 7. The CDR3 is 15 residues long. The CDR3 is CSVDRTSGLQETQYF. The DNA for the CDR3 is TGCAGCGTCGATCGGACTAGCGGGCTCCAAGAGACCCAGTACTTC.

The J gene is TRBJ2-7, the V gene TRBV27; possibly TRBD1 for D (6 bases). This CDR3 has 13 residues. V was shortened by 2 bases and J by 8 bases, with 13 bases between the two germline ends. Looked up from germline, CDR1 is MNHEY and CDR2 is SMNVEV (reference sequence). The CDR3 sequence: CASSLAHRAQQYF. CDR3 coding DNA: TGTGCCAGCAGTTTAGCACACAGGGCGCAGCAGTACTTC.

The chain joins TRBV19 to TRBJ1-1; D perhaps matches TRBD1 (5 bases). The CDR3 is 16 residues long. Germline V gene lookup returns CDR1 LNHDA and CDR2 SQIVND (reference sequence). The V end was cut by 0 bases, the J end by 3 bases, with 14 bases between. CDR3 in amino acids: CASSIDHFGGYTEAFF. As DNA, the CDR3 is TGTGCCAGTAGTATAGATCACTTTGGGGGATACACTGAAGCTTTCTTT.

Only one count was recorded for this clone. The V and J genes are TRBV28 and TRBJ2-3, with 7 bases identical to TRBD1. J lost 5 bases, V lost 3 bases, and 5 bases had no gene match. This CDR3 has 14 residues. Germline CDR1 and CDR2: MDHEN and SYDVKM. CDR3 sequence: CASSLQDRKDTQYF. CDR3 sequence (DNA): TGTGCCAGCAGTTTGCAGGACAGGAAAGATACGCAGTATTTT. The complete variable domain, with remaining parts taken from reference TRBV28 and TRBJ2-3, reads DVKVTQSSRYLVKRTGEKVFLECVQDMDHENMFWYRQDPGLGLRLIYFSYDVKMKEKGDIPEGYSVSREKKERFSLILESASTNQTSMYLCASSLQDRKDTQYFGPGTRLTVL.

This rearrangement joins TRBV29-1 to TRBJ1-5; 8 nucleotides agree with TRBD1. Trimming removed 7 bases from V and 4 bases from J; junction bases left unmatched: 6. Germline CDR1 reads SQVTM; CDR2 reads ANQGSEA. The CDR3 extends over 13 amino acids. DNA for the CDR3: TGCAGCGCCGTGACAGGGGTGAATCAGCCCCAGCATTTT. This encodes CSAVTGVNQPQHF. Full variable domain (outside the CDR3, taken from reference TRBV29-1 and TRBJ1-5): SAVISQKPSRDICQRGTSLTIQCQVDSQVTMMFWYRQQPGQSLTLIATANQGSEATYESGFVIDKFPISRPNLTFSTLTVSNMSPEDSSIYLCSAVTGVNQPQHFGDGTRLSIL.

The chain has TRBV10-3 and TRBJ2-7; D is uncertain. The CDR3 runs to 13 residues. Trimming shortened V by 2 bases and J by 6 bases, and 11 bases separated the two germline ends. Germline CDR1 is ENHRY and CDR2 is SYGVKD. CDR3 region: CAISEVFGGEQYF. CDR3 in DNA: TGTGCCATCAGTGAGGTGTTTGGCGGCGAGCAGTACTTC.

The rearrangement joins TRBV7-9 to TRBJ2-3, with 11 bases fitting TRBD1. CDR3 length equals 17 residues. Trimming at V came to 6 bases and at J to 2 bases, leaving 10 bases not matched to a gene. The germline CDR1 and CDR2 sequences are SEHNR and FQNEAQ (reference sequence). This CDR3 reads CASSWPGQGVTTDTQYF. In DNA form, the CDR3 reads TGTGCCAGCAGTTGGCCGGGACAGGGGGTGACCACAGATACGCAGTATTTT.